Listed below are T cell receptor beta chains from one sample, sequenced in a study of OX40 agonist ivuxolimab in advanced cancers. Assay: immunoSEQ multiplex PCR; the TCRdb copy retains only in-frame clones and omits some. The sample lists more than 75,000 clones; 70% to 85% were seen once. Sample: CD4+ or CD8+ T cells sorted from blood, taken in a trial of the OX40 agonist ivuxolimab. The source of these receptors is an adult with an advanced solid tumor such as melanoma, head and neck, liver or kidney cancer. CDR3s include the opening cysteine and the closing phenylalanine or tryptophan. D genes are given only for firm matches. Size tells how often a clone was seen (once, few, many) or the class of an expanded clone, and some rows leave it out.

J	D	V	size	CDR3	DNA
TRBJ2-7	TRBD1	TRBV12-5	medium-sized	CASGSTRGPTYEQYF	TGTGCTAGTGGTTCTACCAGGGGGCCCACCTACGAGCAGTACTTC
TRBJ2-1	NA	TRBV21-1	NA	CASRANRAPSYNEQFF	TGTGCCAGCCGGGCGAACAGGGCCCCTTCCTACAATGAGCAGTTCTTC
TRBJ1-5	TRBD1	TRBV27	NA	CATRTGFSNQPQHF	TGTGCCACTCGGACAGGGTTTAGCAATCAGCCCCAGCATTTT
TRBJ2-7	TRBD1	TRBV4-3	NA	CASSHSGTGSHEQYF	TGCGCCAGCAGCCATTCCGGGACAGGGAGCCACGAGCAGTACTTC
TRBJ2-5	NA	TRBV18	NA	CASSPLLAWGLQETQYF	TGTGCCAGCTCACCACTTCTAGCTTGGGGCCTTCAAGAGACCCAGTACTTC
TRBJ2-3	TRBD1	TRBV5-4	NA	CASSVTGKGAPGDTQYF	TGTGCCAGCAGCGTCACAGGGAAGGGGGCCCCCGGCGATACGCAGTATTTT
TRBJ2-7	TRBD2	TRBV10-1	NA	CASSEVAGEGYEQYF	TGCGCCAGCAGTGAGGTAGCGGGAGAGGGCTACGAGCAGTACTTC
TRBJ2-3	NA	TRBV30	NA	CAWGRRGQGDTQYF	TGTGCCTGGGGGAGGAGGGGCCAAGGAGATACGCAGTATTTT
TRBJ2-1	TRBD2	TRBV7-2	NA	CASSVRGGLHNEQFF	TGTGCCAGCAGCGTGCGGGGGGGCCTCCACAATGAGCAGTTCTTC
TRBJ2-7	NA	TRBV7-9	NA	CASSLPQGPYEQYF	TGTGCCAGCAGCTTACCGCAGGGTCCCTACGAGCAGTACTTC
TRBJ2-7	NA	TRBV4-2	NA	CASSQDREQYF	TGTGCCAGCAGCCAAGATCGGGAGCAGTACTTC
TRBJ2-2	TRBD2	TRBV9	NA	CASNPWGGDTGELFF	TGTGCCAGCAATCCTTGGGGGGGAGACACCGGGGAGCTGTTTTTT
TRBJ1-5	TRBD1	TRBV15	NA	CATSRTGRGQPQHF	TGTGCCACCAGCAGGACAGGGAGAGGTCAGCCCCAGCATTTT
TRBJ1-5	NA	TRBV30	NA	CAWSVTVQEPQHF	TGTGCCTGGAGTGTGACGGTTCAGGAGCCCCAGCATTTT
TRBJ1-1	NA	TRBV12-5	NA	CASGSWDSTEAFF	TGTGCTAGTGGTTCGTGGGATAGCACTGAAGCTTTCTTT
TRBJ2-1	NA	TRBV4-3	NA	CASSQASNYPYNEQFF	TGCGCCAGCAGCCAAGCGTCTAACTATCCCTACAATGAGCAGTTCTTC
TRBJ2-1	NA	TRBV7-9	NA	CASSLANWNEQFF	TGTGCCAGCAGCTTAGCTAACTGGAATGAGCAGTTCTTC
TRBJ2-3	NA	TRBV29-1	NA	CSVDGAYTQYF	TGCAGCGTTGACGGCGCCTATACGCAGTATTTT
TRBJ2-1	NA	TRBV27	NA	CASSDSSYNEQFF	TGTGCCAGCAGCGACAGCTCCTACAATGAGCAGTTCTTC
TRBJ2-2	NA	TRBV7-2	NA	CASSFVKDPKNTGELFF	TGTGCCAGCAGCTTTGTCAAAGACCCAAAGAACACCGGGGAGCTGTTTTTT
TRBJ2-3	TRBD2	TRBV10-3	NA	CAIAGGSSTDTQYF	TGTGCCATCGCGGGAGGCTCTAGCACAGATACGCAGTATTTT
TRBJ2-3	NA	TRBV6-1	NA	CASSAGSTDTQYF	TGTGCCAGCAGTGCCGGGTCCACAGATACGCAGTATTTT
TRBJ2-5	NA	TRBV6-5	once	CASSRSRWETQYF	TGTGCCAGCAGTCGCTCCCGGTGGGAGACCCAGTACTTC
TRBJ2-4	TRBD1	TRBV6-1	NA	CASRQGFDKNIQYF	TGTGCCAGCAGACAGGGGTTTGACAAAAACATTCAGTACTTC
TRBJ2-3	NA	TRBV9	NA	CASSVATDTQYF	TGTGCCAGCAGCGTAGCCACAGATACGCAGTATTTT
TRBJ2-7	NA	TRBV14	NA	CASSQGLGLAYEQYF	TGTGCCAGCAGCCAAGGCCTGGGACTGGCCTACGAGCAGTACTTC
TRBJ2-7	NA	TRBV18	NA	CASSRDGSSYEQYF	TGTGCCAGCTCACGGGACGGATCCTCCTACGAGCAGTACTTC
TRBJ2-3	NA	TRBV11-2	NA	CASSLAGTDTQYF	TGTGCCAGCAGCTTAGCGGGGACAGATACGCAGTATTTT
TRBJ1-5	NA	TRBV7-9	NA	CASSTDNNQPQHF	TGTGCCAGCAGCACGGACAACAATCAGCCCCAGCATTTT
TRBJ1-4	NA	TRBV30	few	CAWSHPGRPEEKLFF	TGTGCCTGGAGTCATCCGGGTCGCCCGGAAGAAAAACTGTTTTTT
TRBJ2-7	NA	TRBV6-1	NA	CASSEGGLTYEQYF	TGTGCCAGCAGTGAAGGGGGACTCACCTACGAGCAGTACTTC
TRBJ2-1	NA	TRBV9	NA	CASSLGTQSKQFF	TGTGCCAGCAGCTTGGGGACCCAAAGCAAGCAGTTCTTC
TRBJ2-7	NA	TRBV5-1	once	CASRSRSDEQYF	TGCGCCAGTCGGTCGCGTAGTGACGAGCAGTACTTC
TRBJ1-2	NA	TRBV4-3	NA	CASSQEPPPGGYGYTF	TGCGCCAGCAGCCAAGAACCCCCCCCAGGAGGCTATGGCTACACCTTC
TRBJ2-5	TRBD2	TRBV6-6	few	CASREGLAEETQYF	TGTGCCAGCAGAGAGGGACTAGCGGAAGAGACCCAGTACTTC
TRBJ2-3	TRBD2	TRBV5-1	NA	CASCGGLAGGAIADTQYF	TGCGCCAGCTGCGGAGGACTAGCGGGAGGTGCTATCGCAGATACGCAGTATTTT
TRBJ1-1	TRBD1	TRBV5-1	NA	CASSGDRGHGGTEAFF	TGCGCCAGCAGCGGTGACAGGGGGCATGGGGGCACTGAAGCTTTCTTT
TRBJ2-3	NA	TRBV15	NA	CATSKQGHGWVGTDTQYF	TGTGCCACCAGCAAACAGGGTCACGGGTGGGTCGGCACAGATACGCAGTATTTT
TRBJ2-3	TRBD2	TRBV5-4	NA	CASSLYLAGGYTDTQYF	TGTGCCAGCAGCTTGTATCTAGCGGGGGGGTACACAGATACGCAGTATTTT
TRBJ2-7	TRBD1	TRBV6-6	once	CASSYSRDRGHEQYF	TGTGCCAGCAGTTACTCGAGGGACAGGGGCCACGAGCAGTACTTC
TRBJ2-3	NA	TRBV7-9	NA	CASTNPGTFTDTQYF	TGTGCCAGCACAAACCCCGGGACTTTCACAGATACGCAGTATTTT
TRBJ2-7	NA	TRBV5-4	NA	CASSLVGGGPYEQYF	TGTGCCAGCAGCTTGGTCGGGGGAGGCCCCTACGAGCAGTACTTC
TRBJ2-3	NA	TRBV20-1	NA	CSADPGDTQYF	TGCAGTGCAGACCCGGGGGATACGCAGTATTTT
TRBJ1-4	NA	TRBV2	NA	CASSDPGWEGVDEKLFF	TGTGCCAGCAGTGATCCCGGTTGGGAGGGGGTGGATGAAAAACTGTTTTTT
TRBJ2-3	NA	TRBV5-1	few	CASSLRASDWNTQYF	TGCGCCAGCAGCCTTAGGGCTAGCGATTGGAATACGCAGTATTTT
TRBJ2-7	TRBD2	TRBV27	NA	CASSLGTSPSYEQYF	TGTGCCAGCAGTTTGGGGACTAGCCCCTCCTACGAGCAGTACTTC
TRBJ1-3	NA	TRBV19	NA	CASSIGGSGNTIYF	TGTGCCAGTAGTATCGGAGGGTCTGGAAACACCATATATTTT
TRBJ1-1	NA	TRBV9	NA	CASDEGPGTEAFF	TGTGCCAGCGACGAAGGCCCTGGCACTGAAGCTTTCTTT
TRBJ2-3	TRBD2	TRBV7-9	NA	CASSYVDLAGGSTDTQYF	TGTGCCAGCAGCTACGTCGACTTAGCGGGGGGGAGCACAGATACGCAGTATTTT